These 31 T cell receptor beta chains originate from one sample sequenced in a study of OX40 agonist ivuxolimab in advanced cancers. Sequencing was performed with immunoSEQ multiplex PCR; in TCRdb, only in-frame clones are kept and a portion is missing. Of roughly 65,000 clones in the sample, roughly 91% were seen once. The starting material was CD4+ or CD8+ T cells sorted from blood, obtained in a trial of the OX40 agonist ivuxolimab. These TCRs come from an adult with an advanced solid tumor such as melanoma, head and neck, liver or kidney cancer.

In its sample, this clone was seen a few times. The CDR3 here is CASSQRGGYGYTF. In nucleotides, the CDR3 is TGCGCCAGCAGCCAGCGCGGCGGCTATGGCTACACCTTC. The chain carries TRBV4-1 and TRBJ1-2, with D unresolved. This CDR3 comprises 13 residues. Germline CDR1 reads MGHRA; CDR2 reads YSYEKL. V lost 3 bases to trimming and J lost 4 bases, with 9 bases between them.

The genes are TRBV10-3 and TRBJ2-3; perhaps TRBD1 as D (8 bases). This CDR3 contains 16 residues. Germline V gives CDR1 ENHRY, CDR2 SYGVKD. The V end lost 4 bases, the J end lost 4 bases, and 18 bases lay between the germline ends. CDR3 nucleotide sequence: TGTGCCATCAGTGGAACAGGGGGGGGTGCTCCAGATACGCAGTATTTT. Translating it yields CAISGTGGGAPDTQYF.

This clone is a singleton in its sample. This CDR3 is also generated by other DNA sequences in the sample. The chain is built from TRBV6-1 and TRBJ2-7; 10 bases are a match to TRBD1. In germline, CDR1 is MNHNS, CDR2 SASEGT. The CDR3 sequence is 14 residues long. Unmatched junction bases numbered 1, after V lost 1 base and J lost 4 bases. In DNA form, the CDR3 reads TGTGCCAGCAGTGAAGGGGGACAGGGGTACGAGCAGTACTTC. Its protein is CASSEGGQGYEQYF.

The rearrangement links TRBV5-1 to TRBJ2-3, with D tentatively TRBD2 (5 bases). The CDR3 length is 15 residues. Trimming took 0 bases from V and 4 from J, leaving 12 bases between them. The germline CDR1 and CDR2 sequences are SGHRS and YFSETQ. CDR3 DNA: TGCGCCAGCAGCTTGGCCGGGAAGGGATCAGATACGCAGTATTTT. Its protein product is CASSLAGKGSDTQYF. The variable domain in full, with the rest retrieved from reference TRBV5-1 and TRBJ2-3, is KAGVTQTPRYLIKTRGQQVTLSCSPISGHRSVSWYQQTPGQGLQFLFEYFSETQRNKGNFPGRFSGRQFSNSRSEMNVSTLELGDSALYLCASSLAGKGSDTQYFGPGTRLTVL.

V and J are TRBV7-2 and TRBJ2-6; D gene uncertain. Germline-derived CDR1 and CDR2 are SGHTA and FQGNSA. The CDR3 extends over 14 amino acids. The V end was cut by 6 bases, the J end by 0 bases, with 6 bases between. The CDR3 DNA sequence: TGTGCCAGCAGTCGAATCTCTGGGGCCAACGTCCTGACTTTC. Amino acids: CASSRISGANVLTF.

The rearrangement joins TRBV28 to TRBJ1-1; 12 bases map to TRBD1. The germline gives CDR1 MDHEN, CDR2 SYDVKM. CDR3 size: 18 residues. The ends lost 3 bases at V and 5 bases at J; junction bases unmatched: 13. The CDR3: CASSFSGTGGALGTEAFF. CDR3 DNA sequence: TGTGCCAGCAGTTTTTCTGGGACAGGGGGCGCTTTGGGTACTGAAGCTTTCTTT.

V gene TRBV27 combines with J gene TRBJ1-5, with a possible D match to TRBD1 (6 bases). V gave up 2 bases and J gave up 6 bases, with 14 bases separating them. The CDR3 runs 15 residues. Looked up from germline, CDR1 is MNHEY and CDR2 is SMNVEV (reference sequence). For the CDR3, the DNA is TGTGCCAGCAGTTTAAAAGGGGGGGCAGGTCAGCCCCAGCATTTT. Residues: CASSLKGGAGQPQHF.

The rearrangement uses TRBV4-1 and TRBJ1-4; 10 positions match TRBD1. This CDR3 has 15 amino acids. V shed 2 bases and J 7 bases; nucleotides not matched to a gene: 4. CDR1 and CDR2 (germline): MGHRA, YSYEKL. The CDR3 DNA is TGCGCCAGCAGCCAACCGGGACAGGGGCCTGAAAAACTGTTTTTT. Translating gives CASSQPGQGPEKLFF.

As DNA, the CDR3 is TGTGCCAGCAGCTTCCGGACAGGAAGCTCTGGGGCCAACGTCCTGACTTTC. Translated, it gives CASSFRTGSSGANVLTF. The chain joins TRBV13 to TRBJ2-6; 7 bases map to TRBD1. CDR1 PRHDT and CDR2 FYEKMQ come from the germline V gene (reference sequence). With 3 bases clipped from V and 0 bases from J, the junction kept 5 bases outside the gene matches. This CDR3 region has 17 residues.

V gene TRBV7-9 combines with J gene TRBJ1-1; D might be TRBD1 (6 bases). Germline V gene lookup returns CDR1 SEHNR and CDR2 FQNEAQ (reference sequence). The CDR3 sequence is 15 residues long. The germline V and J ends were trimmed by 2 bases and 3 bases, with 13 bases remaining between them. CDR3 loop: CASSLLGDTYTEAFF. The CDR3 nucleotides are TGTGCCAGCAGCTTATTGGGGGACACGTACACTGAAGCTTTCTTT.

This chain connects TRBV21-1 to TRBJ1-1; TRBD1, the D gene given by the table, was not confirmed from the DNA. TRBV21-1 is a pseudogene. The length of the CDR3 is 15 residues. The CDR3 coding sequence is TGTGCCAGCAGCAAAGCGCTGGAACAGGGGGCCTACGCTTTCTTT. It codes for CASSKALEQGAYAFF.

J is TRBJ1-4 and V is TRBV7-2; D ambiguous. CDR1 is SGHTA and CDR2 is FQGNSA in the germline V gene. The V gene lost 2 bases and the J gene lost 7 bases, with 11 bases spanning the gap. The CDR3 totals 14 residues. CDR3 bases: TGTGCCAGCAGCTTATACACCGGAGGTGAAAAACTGTTTTTT. Translated, it gives CASSLYTGGEKLFF. Full variable domain (outside the CDR3, taken from reference TRBV7-2 and TRBJ1-4): GAGVSQSPSNKVTEKGKDVELRCDPISGHTALYWYRQSLGQGLEFLIYFQGNSAPDKSGLPSDRFSAERTGGSVSTLTIQRTQQEDSAVYLCASSLYTGGEKLFFGSGTQLSVL.

This clone appeared a single time. J is TRBJ1-4 and V is TRBV25-1; 9 bases map to TRBD1. V lost 8 bases and J lost 6; bases outside the gene matches: 10. Germline V gene sequence: CDR1 MGHDK, CDR2 SYGVNS. The CDR3 runs 15 residues. For the CDR3, the DNA is TGTGCCAGCGGGTGGTCGGGACAGGGCTATGAAAAACTGTTTTTT. It codes for CASGWSGQGYEKLFF.

The CDR3 nucleotides read TGTGCCAGCAGTTTACGGGGGAACGTAGCCAAAAAAGGGTCGGAGGGCTACACCTTC. Its translation is CASSLRGNVAKKGSEGYTF. V and J are TRBV27 and TRBJ1-2; weak D call: TRBD1 (5 bases). Germline V gene sequence: CDR1 MNHEY, CDR2 SMNVEV (reference sequence). V lost 2 bases and J lost 8, with 30 bases in between. The CDR3 totals 19 residues.

The CDR3 region is CAISGVSRTPSDEQYF. DNA of the CDR3: TGTGCCATCTCGGGGGTCTCAAGGACTCCCTCGGACGAGCAGTACTTC. The chain combines TRBV10-3 with TRBJ2-7; D might be TRBD2 (6 bases). CDR1 ENHRY and CDR2 SYGVKD come from the germline V gene. The V end was cut by 8 bases, the J end by 5 bases, with 25 bases between. The CDR3 is 16 amino acids.

This sequence joins TRBV10-1 and TRBJ2-3; TRBD2 matches at 13 bases. V dropped 5 bases and J dropped 0; count of bases not matched to a gene: 5. The CDR3 is 17 amino acids. Germline V gene sequence: CDR1 WNHNN, CDR2 SYGVQD (reference sequence). CDR3 loop: CASSTSGGAISTDTQYF. DNA of the CDR3: TGCGCCAGCAGTACTAGCGGGGGGGCCATCAGCACAGATACGCAGTATTTT.

CDR3 sequence: CASSQSPSSGNTIYF. The CDR3, as DNA: TGTGCCAGCAGCCAAAGTCCGAGCTCTGGAAACACCATATATTTT. The genes are TRBV7-2 and TRBJ1-3; no reliable D call. The ends were cut back, 5 bases at V and 0 bases at J, with 11 bases in the middle. The CDR3 length is 15 residues. Germline CDR1 reads SGHTA; CDR2 reads FQGNSA.

J is TRBJ2-7 and V is TRBV30; D is unresolved. This CDR3 contains 11 residues. V was clipped by 5 bases and J by 5 bases, with 10 bases between them. Looked up from germline, CDR1 is GTSNPN and CDR2 is SVGIG (reference sequence). The CDR3 is CAWLTGHEQYF. The CDR3 bases are TGTGCCTGGCTAACCGGTCACGAGCAGTACTTC.

This chain connects TRBV7-9 to TRBJ2-5, with D possibly being TRBD2 (5 bases). CDR1 is SEHNR, CDR2 FQNEAQ, per germline (reference sequence). The CDR3 extends over 12 amino acids. The V end was cut by 3 bases, the J end by 5 bases, with 7 bases between. The CDR3 DNA sequence: TGTGCCAGCAGCTTGGAGGTGGAGACCCAGTACTTC. Residues: CASSLEVETQYF.

J is TRBJ2-7 and V is TRBV7-9, with D maybe TRBD1 (6 bases). In germline, CDR1 is SEHNR, CDR2 FQNEAQ (reference sequence). The V end lost 5 bases, the J end lost 2 bases, and 13 bases lay between the germline ends. CDR3 length: 14 residues. The CDR3: CASSLTGTTYEQYF. DNA of the CDR3: TGTGCCAGCAGCCTAACCGGGACAACCTACGAGCAGTACTTC.

This chain connects TRBV10-3 to TRBJ1-4, with D hard to call. Per germline, CDR1 ENHRY and CDR2 SYGVKD. Trimming removed 2 bases from V and 0 bases from J, with 4 bases in between. The CDR3 spans 14 residues. DNA of the CDR3: TGTGCCATCAGTGAGGGGTCAACTAATGAAAAACTGTTTTTT. Amino acid sequence: CAISEGSTNEKLFF.

The rearrangement links TRBV18 to TRBJ2-7; D is undetermined. This CDR3 spans 17 amino acids. Germline CDR1 and CDR2: KGHSH and LQKENI. Trimming pared 3 bases from V and 1 base from J, leaving 19 bases between. CDR3 in DNA: TGTGCCAGCTCACCCTTAGTTACGGCAGATACTTCCTACGAGCAGTACTTC. Its translation is CASSPLVTADTSYEQYF.

The chain carries TRBV10-3 and TRBJ2-1; TRBD2 agrees at 8 bases. The J segment lost 8 bases and the V segment lost 0 bases, leaving 6 bases of the junction unmatched. The CDR3 runs 15 residues. Germline values: CDR1 ENHRY, CDR2 SYGVKD. CDR3 sequence (DNA): TGTGCCATCAGTGAGTCTGATAGCGGGGTCGATGAGCAGTTCTTC. This translates into CAISESDSGVDEQFF.

This chain uses TRBV5-1 with TRBJ2-5; D is unclear. The DNA matches TRBJ2-7 better at its end, which makes the J call doubtful. This CDR3 region has 16 residues. Per germline, CDR1 SGHRS and CDR2 YFSETQ. The CDR3: CASSLVVTRYSYEQYF. CDR3 DNA: TGCGCCAGCAGCTTGGTGGTGACAAGGTACTCCTACGAGCAGTACTTC.

The CDR3 protein is CASSLTGTSGGNEQFF. CDR3 DNA: TGTGCCAGCAGCCTTACCGGGACTAGCGGTGGGAATGAGCAGTTCTTC. The J gene is TRBJ2-1, the V gene TRBV7-2, with TRBD2 matching over 11 bases. J gave up 7 bases and V 5 bases, and 10 bases lay outside the gene matches. In germline, CDR1 is SGHTA, CDR2 FQGNSA. The CDR3 extends over 16 amino acids.

The chain combines TRBV27 with TRBJ1-5, with D maybe TRBD1 (6 bases). V was cut by 5 bases and J by 2 bases, with 13 bases left in between. There are 15 residues in the CDR3. Germline V lookup: CDR1 MNHEY, CDR2 SMNVEV (reference sequence). The CDR3 sequence is CASSPQGNGNQPQHF. CDR3 coding DNA: TGTGCCAGCAGTCCCCAGGGGAACGGCAATCAGCCCCAGCATTTT.

The gene calls are TRBV19 and TRBJ1-5; TRBD1 matches at 10 bases. Unmatched junction bases numbered 5, after V lost 5 bases and J lost 4 bases. Germline V gene sequence: CDR1 LNHDA, CDR2 SQIVND (reference sequence). CDR3 length equals 15 residues. CDR3 coding DNA: TGTGCCAGTAGTTATGACAGGGGGCGTAATCAGCCCCAGCATTTT. Its translation is CASSYDRGRNQPQHF.

The V and J genes are TRBV6-4 and TRBJ2-3; perhaps TRBD2 as D (7 bases). Looked up from germline, CDR1 is MRHNA and CDR2 is SNTAGT. The CDR3 covers 14 residues. The V end lost 2 bases, the J end lost 4 bases, and 10 bases lay between the germline ends. CDR3 loop: CASSDRGGPDTQYF. CDR3 DNA sequence: TGTGCCAGCAGTGACAGGGGGGGCCCAGATACGCAGTATTTT.

The DNA for the CDR3 is TGTGCCAGCAGCGTAGGACTAGCGGTGGAGTACGAGCAGTACTTC. This sequence encodes CASSVGLAVEYEQYF. The V and J genes are TRBV9 and TRBJ2-7, with 9 bases lining up with TRBD2. Germline values: CDR1 SGDLS, CDR2 YYNGEE. The ends lost 0 bases at V and 4 bases at J; junction bases unmatched: 5. This CDR3 is 15 amino acids long. Full variable domain (remainder filled in from reference TRBV9 and TRBJ2-7): DSGVTQTPKHLITATGQRVTLRCSPRSGDLSVYWYQQSLDQGLQFLIQYYNGEERAKGNILERFSAQQFPDLHSELNLSSLELGDSALYFCASSVGLAVEYEQYFGPGTRLTVT.

The chain is built from TRBV19 and TRBJ2-3; the match to TRBD1 covers 7 bases. CDR3 length: 15 amino acids. J gave up 2 bases and V 6 bases, and 8 bases lay outside the gene matches. The V gene's germline CDR1 is LNHDA and CDR2 SQIVND (reference sequence). The CDR3 spells CASSQTGTFTDTQYF. In nucleotides, the CDR3 is TGTGCCAGTAGCCAGACAGGGACCTTCACAGATACGCAGTATTTT.

The chain couples TRBV15 to TRBJ2-1; the match to TRBD2 covers 9 bases. The CDR3 loop spans 19 amino acids. V lost 5 bases to trimming and J lost 1 base; unmatched junction nucleotides: 15. Germline V gives CDR1 LNHNV, CDR2 YYDKDF (reference sequence). Here the CDR3 DNA reads TGTGCCACCAGCGTCCCGGGGGGCGGGGGGGCCCAGTCCTACAATGAGCAGTTCTTC. Its translation is CATSVPGGGGAQSYNEQFF.